This T cell receptor (beta chain) is drawn from a study of blood T cell repertoires in COVID-19. Study background: Whether acute or convalescent, the COVID-19 samples came from the United States, Italy and Spain. T cells, B-cell-depleted T cells, or PBMCs supplied cDNA or gDNA.

The CDR3 is made up of 15 amino acids. CDR1 and CDR2 from the germline V gene are SGHRS and YFSETQ. V lost 0 bases, J lost 0 bases, and 9 bases lay in between. Per the authors' pipeline: Amplified reference gene primers provided the basis for estimating nucleated cell counts. Here immunoSEQ multiplex PCR was the method, and the copy in TCRdb shows in-frame clones only, minus some. That table supplies the V and J calls and clone size; D and trimming were determined from the DNA. The sample consists of fewer than 250,000 clones, about four fifths of them appearing once. Source material: peripheral blood. The chain uses TRBV5-1 and TRBJ1-1; perhaps TRBD1 as D (5 bases). This clonotype was sampled from a woman aged 50 to 60 with acute or convalescent COVID-19. The CDR3 region has the DNA TGCGCCAGCAGCTTGGGACAGAATCTGAACACTGAAGCTTTCTTT. This codes for CASSLGQNLNTEAFF.